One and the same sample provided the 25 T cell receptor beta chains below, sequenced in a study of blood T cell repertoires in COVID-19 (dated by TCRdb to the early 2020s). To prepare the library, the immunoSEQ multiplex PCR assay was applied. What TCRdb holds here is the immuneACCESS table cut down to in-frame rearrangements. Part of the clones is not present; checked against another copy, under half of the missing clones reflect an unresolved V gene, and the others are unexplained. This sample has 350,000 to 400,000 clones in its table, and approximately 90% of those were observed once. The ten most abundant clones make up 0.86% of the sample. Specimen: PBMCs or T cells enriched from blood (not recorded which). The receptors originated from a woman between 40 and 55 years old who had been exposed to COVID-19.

In nucleotides, the CDR3 is TGTGCCACCAGCATACAGGGGTCGGATACGCAGTATTTT. Amino acids: CATSIQGSDTQYF. J is TRBJ2-3 and V is TRBV15; TRBD1 aligns across 7 bases. Germline assignment: CDR1 LNHNV and CDR2 YYDKDF (reference sequence). There are 13 residues in the CDR3. V shed 4 bases, J shed 6 bases, and the junction held 4 bases outside the gene matches.

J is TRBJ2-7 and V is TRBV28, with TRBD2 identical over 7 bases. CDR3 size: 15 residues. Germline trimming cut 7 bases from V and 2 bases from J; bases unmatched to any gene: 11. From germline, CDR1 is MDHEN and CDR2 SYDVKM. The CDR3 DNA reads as TGTGCCAGCACCGCCCCGGGGAGGGGAGCCTACGAGCAGTACTTC. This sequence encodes CASTAPGRGAYEQYF.

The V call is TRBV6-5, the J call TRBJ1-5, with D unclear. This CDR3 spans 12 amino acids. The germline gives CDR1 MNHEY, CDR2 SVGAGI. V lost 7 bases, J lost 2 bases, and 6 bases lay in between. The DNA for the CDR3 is TGTGCCAGCAACGGGGGCAATCAGCCCCAGCATTTT. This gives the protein CASNGGNQPQHF.

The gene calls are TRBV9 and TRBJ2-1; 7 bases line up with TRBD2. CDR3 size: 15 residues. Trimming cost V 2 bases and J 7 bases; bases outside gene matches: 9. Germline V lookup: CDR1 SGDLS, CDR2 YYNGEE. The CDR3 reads CASSVYAGAINEQFF. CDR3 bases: TGTGCCAGCAGCGTTTACGCGGGAGCTATAAATGAGCAGTTCTTC.

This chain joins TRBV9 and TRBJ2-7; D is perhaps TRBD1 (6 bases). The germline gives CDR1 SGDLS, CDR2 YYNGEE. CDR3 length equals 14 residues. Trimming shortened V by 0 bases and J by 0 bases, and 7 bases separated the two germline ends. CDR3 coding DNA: TGTGCCAGCAGCGTAGTAGGGGGCTCCTACGAGCAGTACTTC. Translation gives CASSVVGGSYEQYF. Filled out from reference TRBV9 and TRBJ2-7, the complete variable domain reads DSGVTQTPKHLITATGQRVTLRCSPRSGDLSVYWYQQSLDQGLQFLIQYYNGEERAKGNILERFSAQQFPDLHSELNLSSLELGDSALYFCASSVVGGSYEQYFGPGTRLTVT.

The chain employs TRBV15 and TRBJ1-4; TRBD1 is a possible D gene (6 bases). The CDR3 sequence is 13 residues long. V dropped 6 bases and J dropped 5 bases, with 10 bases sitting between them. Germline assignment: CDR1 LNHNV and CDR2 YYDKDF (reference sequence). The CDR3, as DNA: TGTGCCACCAGGGACAGAGGGAATGAAAAACTGTTTTTT. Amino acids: CATRDRGNEKLFF.

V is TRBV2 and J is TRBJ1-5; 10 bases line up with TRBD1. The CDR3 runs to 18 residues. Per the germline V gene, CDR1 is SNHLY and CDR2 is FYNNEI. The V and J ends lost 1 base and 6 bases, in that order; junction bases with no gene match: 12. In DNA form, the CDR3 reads TGTGCCAGCAGTGAAGGATTAGGGACAGGGGATGTCGGTCAGCCCCAGCATTTT. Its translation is CASSEGLGTGDVGQPQHF. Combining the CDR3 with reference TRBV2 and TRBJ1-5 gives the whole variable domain EPEVTQTPSHQVTQMGQEVILRCVPISNHLYFYWYRQILGQKVEFLVSFYNNEISEKSEIFDDQFSVERPDGSNFTLKIRSTKLEDSAMYFCASSEGLGTGDVGQPQHFGDGTRLSIL.

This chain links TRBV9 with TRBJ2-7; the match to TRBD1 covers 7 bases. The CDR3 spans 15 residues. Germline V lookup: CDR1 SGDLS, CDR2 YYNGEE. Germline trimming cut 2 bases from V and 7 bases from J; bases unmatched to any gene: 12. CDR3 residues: CASSVRGQPLGEQYF. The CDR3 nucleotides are TGTGCCAGCAGCGTGAGGGGACAGCCCCTGGGGGAGCAGTACTTC.

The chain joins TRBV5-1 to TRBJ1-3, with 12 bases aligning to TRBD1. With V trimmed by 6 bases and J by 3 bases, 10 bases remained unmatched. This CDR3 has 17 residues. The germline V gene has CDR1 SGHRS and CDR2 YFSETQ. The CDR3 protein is CASTPGQGAQGGNTIYF. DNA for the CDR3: TGCGCCAGCACACCGGGACAGGGGGCGCAGGGTGGAAACACCATATATTTT.

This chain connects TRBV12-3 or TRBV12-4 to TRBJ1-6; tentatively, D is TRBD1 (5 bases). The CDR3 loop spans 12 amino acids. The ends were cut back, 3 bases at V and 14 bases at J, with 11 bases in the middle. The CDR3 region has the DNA TGTGCCAGCAGTTTCGCCCAAGGGGCCCTCCACTTT. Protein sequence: CASSFAQGALHF.

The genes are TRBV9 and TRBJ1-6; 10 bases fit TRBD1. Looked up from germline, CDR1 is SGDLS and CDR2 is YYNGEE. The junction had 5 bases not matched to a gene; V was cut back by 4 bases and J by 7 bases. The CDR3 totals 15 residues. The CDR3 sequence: CASSSRTGGNSPLHF. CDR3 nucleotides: TGTGCCAGCAGCTCCCGGACAGGGGGGAATTCACCCCTCCACTTT.

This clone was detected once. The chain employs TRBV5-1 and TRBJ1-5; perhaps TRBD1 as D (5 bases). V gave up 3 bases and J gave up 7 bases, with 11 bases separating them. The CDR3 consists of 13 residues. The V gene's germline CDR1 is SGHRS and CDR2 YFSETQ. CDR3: CASSSQGEQPQHF. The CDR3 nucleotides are TGCGCCAGCAGCTCGCAGGGCGAACAGCCCCAGCATTTT.

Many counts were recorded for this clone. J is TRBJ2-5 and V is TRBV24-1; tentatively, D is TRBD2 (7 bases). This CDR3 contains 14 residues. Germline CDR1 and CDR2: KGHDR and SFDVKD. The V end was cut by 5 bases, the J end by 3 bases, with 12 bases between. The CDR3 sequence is CATSVGGEEETQYF. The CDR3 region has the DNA TGTGCCACCAGTGTAGGGGGGGAGGAAGAGACCCAGTACTTC.

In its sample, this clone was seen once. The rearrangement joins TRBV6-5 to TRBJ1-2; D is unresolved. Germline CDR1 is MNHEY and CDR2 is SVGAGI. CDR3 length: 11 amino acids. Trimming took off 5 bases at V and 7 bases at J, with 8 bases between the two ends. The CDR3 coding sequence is TGTGCCAGCAGTCGGGGTTCTGGCTACACCTTC. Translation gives CASSRGSGYTF.

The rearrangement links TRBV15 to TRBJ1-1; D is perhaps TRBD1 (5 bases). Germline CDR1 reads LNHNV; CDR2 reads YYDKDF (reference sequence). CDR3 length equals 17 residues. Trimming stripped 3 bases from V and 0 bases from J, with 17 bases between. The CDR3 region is CATSRDYPGYMNTEAFF. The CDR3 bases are TGTGCCACCAGCAGGGACTATCCAGGGTACATGAACACTGAAGCTTTCTTT.

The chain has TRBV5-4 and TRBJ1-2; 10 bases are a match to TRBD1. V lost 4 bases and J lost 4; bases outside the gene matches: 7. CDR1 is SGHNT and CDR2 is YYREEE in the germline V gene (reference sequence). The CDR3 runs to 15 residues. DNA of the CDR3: TGTGCCAGCAGCAGAGACAGGGGGCAGGCCTATGGCTACACCTTC. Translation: CASSRDRGQAYGYTF.

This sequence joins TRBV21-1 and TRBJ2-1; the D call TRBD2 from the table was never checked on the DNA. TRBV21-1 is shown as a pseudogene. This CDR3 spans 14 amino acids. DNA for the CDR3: TGTGCCAGCACCCGACTAGCGGCATACAATGAGCAGTTCTTC. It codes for CASTRLAAYNEQFF.

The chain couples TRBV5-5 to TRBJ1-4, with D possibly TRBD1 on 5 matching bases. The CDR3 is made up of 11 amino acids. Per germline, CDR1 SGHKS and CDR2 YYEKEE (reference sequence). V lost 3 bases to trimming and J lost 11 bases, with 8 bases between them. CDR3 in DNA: TGTGCCAGCAGCTGGCGGGGGAAACTGTTTTTT. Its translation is CASSWRGKLFF. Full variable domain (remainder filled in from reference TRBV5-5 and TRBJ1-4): DAGVTQSPTHLIKTRGQQVTLRCSPISGHKSVSWYQQVLGQGPQFIFQYYEKEERGRGNFPDRFSARQFPNYSSELNVNALLLGDSALYLCASSWRGKLFFGSGTQLSVL.

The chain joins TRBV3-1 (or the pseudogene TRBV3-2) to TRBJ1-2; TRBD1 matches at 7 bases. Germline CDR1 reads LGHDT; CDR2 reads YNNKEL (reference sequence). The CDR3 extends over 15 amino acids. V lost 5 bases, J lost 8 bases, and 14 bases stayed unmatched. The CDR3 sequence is CASSSQGGPSGGYTF. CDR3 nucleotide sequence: TGTGCCAGCAGCTCTCAGGGGGGACCCTCTGGAGGCTACACCTTC.

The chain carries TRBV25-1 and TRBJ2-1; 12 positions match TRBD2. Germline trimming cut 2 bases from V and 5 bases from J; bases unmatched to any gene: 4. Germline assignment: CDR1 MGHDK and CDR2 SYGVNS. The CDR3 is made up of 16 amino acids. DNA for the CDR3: TGTGCCAGCAGTGAAGACCTAGCGGGAGGGGACAATGAGCAGTTCTTC. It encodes CASSEDLAGGDNEQFF.

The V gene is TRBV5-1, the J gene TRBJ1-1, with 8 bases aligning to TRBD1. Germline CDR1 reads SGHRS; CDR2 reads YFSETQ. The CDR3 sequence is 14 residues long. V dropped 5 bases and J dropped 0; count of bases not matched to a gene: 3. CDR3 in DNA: TGCGCCAGCAGGACAGGGGACTTGAACACTGAAGCTTTCTTT. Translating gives CASRTGDLNTEAFF.

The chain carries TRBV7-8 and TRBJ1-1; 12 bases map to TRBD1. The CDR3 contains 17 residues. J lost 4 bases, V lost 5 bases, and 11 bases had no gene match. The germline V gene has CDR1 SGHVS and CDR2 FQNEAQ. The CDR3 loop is CASSPPGQGALGTEAFF. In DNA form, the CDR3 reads TGTGCCAGCAGCCCCCCGGGACAGGGGGCCTTGGGCACTGAAGCTTTCTTT.

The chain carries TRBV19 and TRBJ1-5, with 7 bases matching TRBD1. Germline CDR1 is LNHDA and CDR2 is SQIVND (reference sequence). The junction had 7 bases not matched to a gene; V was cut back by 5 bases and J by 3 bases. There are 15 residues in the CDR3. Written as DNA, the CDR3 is TGTGCCAGTAGTGACCGGGACAGTAACAATCAGCCCCAGCATTTT. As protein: CASSDRDSNNQPQHF.

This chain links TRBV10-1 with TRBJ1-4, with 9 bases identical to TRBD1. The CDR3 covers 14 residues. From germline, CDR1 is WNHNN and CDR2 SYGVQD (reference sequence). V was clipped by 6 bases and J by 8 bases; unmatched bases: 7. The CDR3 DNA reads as TGCGCCAGCAGAGGACAGGGGATCAACGAAAAACTGTTTTTT. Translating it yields CASRGQGINEKLFF.

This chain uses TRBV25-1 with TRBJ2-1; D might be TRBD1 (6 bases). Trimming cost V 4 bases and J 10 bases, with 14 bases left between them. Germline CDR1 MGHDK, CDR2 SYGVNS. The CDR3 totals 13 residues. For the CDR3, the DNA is TGTGCCAGCAGTGGACCACAGGGTGAAGAGCAGTTCTTC. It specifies CASSGPQGEEQFF.